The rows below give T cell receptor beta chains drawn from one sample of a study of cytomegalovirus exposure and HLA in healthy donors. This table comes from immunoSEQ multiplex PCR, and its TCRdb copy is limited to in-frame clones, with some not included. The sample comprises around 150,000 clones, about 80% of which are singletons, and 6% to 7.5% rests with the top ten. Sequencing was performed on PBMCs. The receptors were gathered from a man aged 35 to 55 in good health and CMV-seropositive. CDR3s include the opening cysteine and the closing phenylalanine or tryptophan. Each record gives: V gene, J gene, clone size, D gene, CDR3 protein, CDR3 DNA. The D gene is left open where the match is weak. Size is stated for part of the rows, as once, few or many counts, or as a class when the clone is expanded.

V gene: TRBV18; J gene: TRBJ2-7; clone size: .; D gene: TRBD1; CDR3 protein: CASSDGPGQQYEQYF; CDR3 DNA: TGTGCCAGCTCCGACGGACCGGGACAGCAATACGAGCAGTACTTC
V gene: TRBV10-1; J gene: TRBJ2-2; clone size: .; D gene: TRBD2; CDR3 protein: CASSEPSGRAGNGELFF; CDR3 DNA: TGCGCCAGCAGTGAACCCAGCGGGAGGGCCGGGAACGGGGAGCTGTTTTTT
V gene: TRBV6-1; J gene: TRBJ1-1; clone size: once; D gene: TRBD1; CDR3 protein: CASSLRTGRGTEAFF; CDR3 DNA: TGTGCCAGCAGTTTACGGACAGGGCGGGGTACTGAAGCTTTCTTT
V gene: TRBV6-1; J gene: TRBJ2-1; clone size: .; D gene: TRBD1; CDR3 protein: CASSEATGGGWNEQFF; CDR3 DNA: TGTGCCAGCAGTGAAGCGACAGGGGGTGGATGGAATGAGCAGTTCTTC
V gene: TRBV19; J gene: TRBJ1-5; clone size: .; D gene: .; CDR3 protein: CASSIDMGAGQPQHF; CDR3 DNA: TGTGCCAGTAGTATAGATATGGGGGCCGGACAGCCCCAGCATTTT
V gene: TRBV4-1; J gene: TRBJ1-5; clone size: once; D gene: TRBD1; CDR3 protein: CASSQSDSGGGSNQPQHF; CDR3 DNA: TGCGCCAGCAGCCAAAGCGACTCAGGGGGAGGAAGCAATCAGCCCCAGCATTTT
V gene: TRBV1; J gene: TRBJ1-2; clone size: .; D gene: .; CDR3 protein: CTSSQDQLPDSRGYTF; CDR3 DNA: TGCACCAGCAGCCAAGACCAACTTCCCGACAGTCGGGGCTACACCTTC
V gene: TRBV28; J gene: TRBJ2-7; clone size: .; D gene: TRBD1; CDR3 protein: CASSIWRTGAYEQYF; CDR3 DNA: TGTGCCAGCAGTATTTGGAGGACAGGGGCCTACGAGCAGTACTTC
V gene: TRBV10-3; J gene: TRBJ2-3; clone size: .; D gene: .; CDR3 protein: CAIEGGSTDTQYF; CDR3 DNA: TGTGCCATCGAGGGTGGGAGCACAGATACGCAGTATTTT
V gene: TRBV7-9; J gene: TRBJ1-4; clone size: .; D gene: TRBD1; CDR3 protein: CSSTQGYEKLFF; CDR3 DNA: TGTTCCAGCACACAGGGGTATGAAAAACTGTTTTTT
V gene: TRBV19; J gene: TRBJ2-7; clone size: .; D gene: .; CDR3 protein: CASSPRRGQGGEQYF; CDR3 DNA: TGTGCCAGTAGCCCTCGTCGTGGGCAGGGCGGCGAGCAGTACTTC
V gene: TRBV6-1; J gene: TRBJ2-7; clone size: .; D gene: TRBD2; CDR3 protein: CASSDGSGRILIVHEQYF; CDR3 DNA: TGTGCCAGCAGTGATGGTAGCGGGAGAATTCTAATTGTCCACGAACAGTACTTC
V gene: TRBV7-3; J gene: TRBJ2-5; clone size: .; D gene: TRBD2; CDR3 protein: CASSLTSGSTQETQYF; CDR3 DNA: TGTGCCAGCAGCTTGACTAGCGGGAGTACACAAGAGACCCAGTACTTC
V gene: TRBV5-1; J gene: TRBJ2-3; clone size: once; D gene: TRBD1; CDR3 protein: CASRGQAVSTDTQYF; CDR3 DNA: TGCGCCAGCAGGGGACAGGCCGTCAGCACAGATACGCAGTATTTT
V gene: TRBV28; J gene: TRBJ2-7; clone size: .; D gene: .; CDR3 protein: CASSPPSTEEQYF; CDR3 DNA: TGTGCCAGCAGCCCCCCCTCGACAGAAGAGCAGTACTTC
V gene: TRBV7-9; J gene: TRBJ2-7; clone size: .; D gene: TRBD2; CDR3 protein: CASSRGLAESYEQYF; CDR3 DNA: TGTGCCAGCAGCCGGGGACTAGCGGAATCCTACGAGCAGTACTTC
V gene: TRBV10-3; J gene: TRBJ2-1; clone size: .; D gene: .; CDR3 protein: CAIGRHSTDNEQFF; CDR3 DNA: TGTGCCATCGGGCGCCACAGCACAGACAATGAGCAGTTCTTC
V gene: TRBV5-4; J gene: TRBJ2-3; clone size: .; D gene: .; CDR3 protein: CASSLGGTDTQYF; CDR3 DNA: TGTGCCAGCAGCTTAGGAGGCACAGATACGCAGTATTTT
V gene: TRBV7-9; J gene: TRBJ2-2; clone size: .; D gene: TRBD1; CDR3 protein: CASSSRDRGHTGELFF; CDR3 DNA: TGTGCCAGCAGCTCCCGGGACAGGGGTCACACCGGGGAGCTGTTTTTT
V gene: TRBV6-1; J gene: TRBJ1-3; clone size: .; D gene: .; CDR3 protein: CASSDRASGNTIYF; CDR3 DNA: TGTGCCAGCAGTGACAGGGCCTCTGGAAACACCATATATTTT
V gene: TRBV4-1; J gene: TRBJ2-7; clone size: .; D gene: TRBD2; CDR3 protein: CASSQVPLGTSHFYEQYF; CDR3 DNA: TGCGCCAGCAGCCAAGTTCCCCTAGGGACTAGTCACTTCTACGAGCAGTACTTC
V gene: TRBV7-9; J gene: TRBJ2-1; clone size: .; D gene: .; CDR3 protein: CASSLALAVVYNEQFF; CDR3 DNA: TGTGCCAGCAGCTTAGCTTTAGCGGTCGTCTACAATGAGCAGTTCTTC
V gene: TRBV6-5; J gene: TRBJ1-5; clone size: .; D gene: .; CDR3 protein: CASSANRVPQPQHF; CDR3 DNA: TGTGCCAGCAGTGCAAACAGGGTACCTCAGCCCCAGCATTTT
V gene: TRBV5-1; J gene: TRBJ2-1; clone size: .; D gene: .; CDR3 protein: CASSLLSHSSYNEQFF; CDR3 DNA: TGCGCCAGCAGCCTCTTGTCGCACAGCTCCTACAATGAGCAGTTCTTC
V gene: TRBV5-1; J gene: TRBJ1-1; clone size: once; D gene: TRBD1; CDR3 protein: CASNRDRNTEAFF; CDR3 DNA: TGCGCCAGCAACCGGGACAGAAACACTGAAGCTTTCTTT
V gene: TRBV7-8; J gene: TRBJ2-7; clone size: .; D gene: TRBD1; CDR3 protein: CASSPGTGVNEQYF; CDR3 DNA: TGTGCCAGCTCCCCTGGGACAGGGGTTAACGAGCAGTACTTC
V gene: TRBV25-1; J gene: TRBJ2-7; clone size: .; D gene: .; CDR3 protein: CASRIKAHRNPHEQYF; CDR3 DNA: TGTGCCAGCAGGATCAAGGCCCACAGGAATCCCCACGAGCAGTACTTC